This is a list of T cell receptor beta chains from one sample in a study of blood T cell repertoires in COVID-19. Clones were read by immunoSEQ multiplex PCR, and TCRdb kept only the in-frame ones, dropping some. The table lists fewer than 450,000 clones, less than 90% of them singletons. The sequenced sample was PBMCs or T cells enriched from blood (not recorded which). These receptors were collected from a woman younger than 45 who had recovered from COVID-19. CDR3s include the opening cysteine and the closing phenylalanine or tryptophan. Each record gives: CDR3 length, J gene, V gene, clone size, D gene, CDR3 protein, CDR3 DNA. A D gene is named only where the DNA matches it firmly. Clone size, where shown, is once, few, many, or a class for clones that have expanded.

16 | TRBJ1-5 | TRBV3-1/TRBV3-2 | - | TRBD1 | CASSQDQGAGTWPQHF | TGTGCCAGCAGCCAAGATCAGGGGGCAGGGACATGGCCCCAGCATTTT
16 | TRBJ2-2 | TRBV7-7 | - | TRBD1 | CASSDPGTGNTGELFF | TGTGCCAGCAGCGACCCCGGGACAGGGAACACCGGGGAGCTGTTTTTT
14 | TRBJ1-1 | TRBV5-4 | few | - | CASSLRQGNTEAFF | TGTGCCAGCAGCTTAAGGCAGGGGAACACTGAAGCTTTCTTT
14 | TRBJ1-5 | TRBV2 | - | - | CASSEQGYDQPQHF | TGTGCCAGCAGTGAACAGGGGTACGATCAGCCCCAGCATTTT
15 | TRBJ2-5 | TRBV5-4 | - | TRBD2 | CASSSATSGQETQYF | TGTGCCAGCAGCTCGGCAACTAGCGGACAAGAGACCCAGTACTTC
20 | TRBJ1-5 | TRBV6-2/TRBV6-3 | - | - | CASSYVGLHQTDSLNQPQHF | TGTGCCAGCAGTTACGTGGGGCTCCACCAAACGGACAGCCTAAATCAGCCCCAGCATTTT
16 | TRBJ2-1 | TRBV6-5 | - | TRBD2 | CASSYSRGGGYNEQFF | TGTGCCAGCAGTTACTCCCGTGGGGGGGGATACAATGAGCAGTTCTTC
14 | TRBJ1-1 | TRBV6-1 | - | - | CASSADPSGTEAFF | TGTGCCAGCAGTGCAGACCCATCGGGGACTGAAGCTTTCTTT
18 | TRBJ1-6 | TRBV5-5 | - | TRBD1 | CASSWGKGQSSYNSPLHF | TGTGCCAGCAGCTGGGGCAAGGGACAGAGCTCCTATAATTCACCCCTCCACTTT
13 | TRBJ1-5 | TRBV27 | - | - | CASSPQGNQPQHF | TGTGCCAGCAGTCCACAGGGTAATCAGCCCCAGCATTTT
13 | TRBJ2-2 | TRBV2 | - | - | CASRGQNTGELFF | TGTGCCAGCAGGGGACAGAACACCGGGGAGCTGTTTTTT
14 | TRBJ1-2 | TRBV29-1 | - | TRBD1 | CSGWGGQGEHGYTF | TGCAGCGGATGGGGGGGACAGGGGGAGCATGGCTACACCTTC
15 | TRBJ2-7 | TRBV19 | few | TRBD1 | CASSPRTGGLGEQYF | TGTGCCAGTAGTCCCAGGACAGGGGGCTTAGGAGAGCAGTACTTC
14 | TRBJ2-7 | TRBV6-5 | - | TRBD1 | CAISLSTGAYEQYF | TGTGCCATCTCACTCTCGACAGGGGCATACGAGCAGTACTTC
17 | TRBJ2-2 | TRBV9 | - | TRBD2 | CASSVSTSGGHTGELFF | TGTGCCAGCAGCGTTTCTACTAGCGGGGGCCACACCGGGGAGCTGTTTTTT
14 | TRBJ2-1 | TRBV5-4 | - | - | CASSQGSHYNEQFF | TGTGCCAGCAGCCAGGGCTCCCACTACAATGAGCAGTTCTTC
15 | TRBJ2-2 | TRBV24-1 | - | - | CATSDLAGNHGELFF | TGTGCCACCAGTGATTTAGCAGGGAATCACGGGGAGCTGTTTTTT
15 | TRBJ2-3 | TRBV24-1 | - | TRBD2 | CATSDPGGGADTQYF | TGTGCCACCAGTGATCCTGGCGGGGGGGCGGATACGCAGTATTTT
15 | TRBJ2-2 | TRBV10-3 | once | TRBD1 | CAISGTGRSTGELFF | TGTGCCATCAGTGGGACAGGGCGAAGCACCGGGGAGCTGTTTTTT
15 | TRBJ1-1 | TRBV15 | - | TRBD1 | CATSGGQGVRTEAFF | TGTGCCACCAGCGGGGGACAGGGGGTTAGGACTGAAGCTTTCTTT
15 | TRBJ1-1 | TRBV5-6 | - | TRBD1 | CASSWGDRVNTEAFF | TGTGCCAGCAGCTGGGGGGACAGGGTTAACACTGAAGCTTTCTTT
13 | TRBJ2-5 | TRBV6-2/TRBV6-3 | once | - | CASSYPGSETQYF | TGTGCCAGCAGTTACCCAGGGTCGGAGACCCAGTACTTC
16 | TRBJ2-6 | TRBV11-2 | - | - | CASSLDLNSGANVLTF | TGTGCCAGCAGCTTAGATCTAAACTCTGGGGCCAACGTCCTGACTTTC
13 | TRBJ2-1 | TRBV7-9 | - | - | CASSLRQAQEQFF | TGTGCCAGCAGCTTGCGACAGGCCCAGGAGCAGTTCTTC
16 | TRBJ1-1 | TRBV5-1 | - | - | CASSPSVWAPNTEAFF | TGCGCCAGCAGCCCCAGTGTGTGGGCCCCGAACACTGAAGCTTTCTTT
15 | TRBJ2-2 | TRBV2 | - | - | CASSDFSTGKVLLFF | TGTGCCAGCAGTGATTTTTCGACAGGAAAAGTCTTGTTGTTTTTT
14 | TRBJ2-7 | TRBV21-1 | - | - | CASTSAGEIYEQYF | TGTGCCAGCACTAGCGCGGGGGAGATCTACGAGCAGTACTTC
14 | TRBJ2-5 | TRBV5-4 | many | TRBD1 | CASSHLDRGETQYF | TGTGCCAGCAGCCACCTGGACAGGGGTGAGACCCAGTACTTC
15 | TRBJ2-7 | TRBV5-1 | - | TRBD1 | CASSSGTGGQFEGYF | TGCGCCAGCAGCTCCGGGACAGGGGGCCAGTTCGAAGGGTACTTC
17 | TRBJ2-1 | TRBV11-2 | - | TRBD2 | CASSPGTSGGAYNEQFF | TGTGCCAGCAGCCCAGGGACTAGCGGGGGGGCGTACAATGAGCAGTTCTTC
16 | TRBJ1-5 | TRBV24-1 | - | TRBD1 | CATPLPGQGSNQPQHF | TGTGCCACCCCTCTTCCGGGACAGGGAAGCAATCAGCCCCAGCATTTT
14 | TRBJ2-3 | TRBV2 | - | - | CASRTEDSTDTQYF | TGTGCCAGCAGGACAGAAGACAGCACAGATACGCAGTATTTT
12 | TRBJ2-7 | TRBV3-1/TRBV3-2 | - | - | CASSQRGREQYF | TGTGCCAGCAGCCAACGCGGGCGCGAGCAGTACTTC
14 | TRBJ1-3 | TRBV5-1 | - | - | CASSLGGQRNTIYF | TGCGCCAGCAGCTTGGGAGGGCAGCGAAACACCATATATTTT
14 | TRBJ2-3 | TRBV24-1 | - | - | CATSQGGGFDTQYF | TGTGCCACCAGTCAGGGGGGCGGATTCGATACGCAGTATTTT
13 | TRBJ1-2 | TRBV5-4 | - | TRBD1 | CASSLGGDYGYTF | TGTGCCAGCAGCTTAGGGGGCGACTATGGCTACACCTTC
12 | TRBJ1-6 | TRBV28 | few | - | CASNDKNSPLHF | TGTGCCAGCAACGACAAGAATTCACCCCTCCACTTT
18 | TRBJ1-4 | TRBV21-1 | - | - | CASRTHRGPAGEGEKLFF | TGTGCCAGCAGAACACACAGGGGGCCGGCGGGTGAGGGAGAAAAACTGTTTTTT
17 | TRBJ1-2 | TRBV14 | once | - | CASSPGQPAARGYGYTF | TGTGCCAGCAGCCCAGGACAGCCCGCTGCCCGAGGCTATGGCTACACCTTC
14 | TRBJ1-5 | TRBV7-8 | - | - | CASSLRGGYQPQHF | TGTGCCAGCAGCTTAAGGGGGGGCTATCAGCCCCAGCATTTT